Following are 24 T cell receptor beta chains from one sample sequenced in a study of cytomegalovirus exposure and HLA in healthy donors. The PCR had 60 Vbeta and 13 Jbeta primers. Repertoires were generated with immunoSEQ multiplex PCR, while TCRdb's copy carries only in-frame clones and drops some. The sample holds 110,000 to 150,000 clones, 75% to 80% seen once. The sequencing input was PBMCs. Receptors originate from a young woman in good health and CMV-seropositive.

The V call is TRBV14, the J call TRBJ1-2, with 9 positions matching TRBD1. The CDR3 runs to 15 residues. Germline trimming cut 4 bases from V and 6 bases from J; bases unmatched to any gene: 9. Germline V CDR1 and CDR2: SGHDN, FVKESK. CDR3 region: CASSPMTGGIHGYTF. DNA of the CDR3: TGTGCCAGCAGCCCCATGACAGGGGGGATTCATGGCTACACCTTC. The variable domain in full, with the rest retrieved from reference TRBV14 and TRBJ1-2, is EAGVTQFPSHSVIEKGQTVTLRCDPISGHDNLYWYRRVMGKEIKFLLHFVKESKQDESGMPNNRFLAERTGGTYSTLKVQPAELEDSGVYFCASSPMTGGIHGYTFGSGTRLTVV.

J is TRBJ1-1 and V is TRBV6-1; 8 bases are shared with TRBD1. This CDR3 contains 14 residues. In germline, CDR1 is MNHNS, CDR2 SASEGT. J lost 1 base, V lost 6 bases, and 4 bases had no gene match. CDR3 nucleotides: TGTGCCAGCAGAGCCGGGACAGGGAACACTGAAGCTTTCTTT. It yields the protein CASRAGTGNTEAFF.

This clone showed up just once. This chain uses TRBV5-1 with TRBJ2-5; 8 nucleotides match TRBD1. This CDR3 comprises 15 residues. CDR1 and CDR2 (germline): SGHRS, YFSETQ. The V segment lost 4 bases and the J segment 5 bases; nucleotides outside the gene matches: 10. For the CDR3, the DNA is TGCGCCAGCAGCACACGGACAGGGCTCCGCGAGACCCAGTACTTC. Amino acids: CASSTRTGLRETQYF.

The V call is TRBV5-4, the J call TRBJ1-2, with 8 nucleotides matching TRBD1. The CDR3 is made up of 14 amino acids. CDR1 and CDR2 from the germline V gene are SGHNT and YYREEE (reference sequence). The junction had 8 bases not matched to a gene; V was cut back by 4 bases and J by 6 bases. The chain's CDR3 is CASSPGQGGDGYTF. The CDR3 nucleotides are TGTGCCAGCAGCCCCGGACAGGGCGGGGATGGCTACACCTTC.

The chain combines TRBV28 with TRBJ1-1, with TRBD1 matching over 7 bases. CDR1 and CDR2 (germline): MDHEN, SYDVKM. The CDR3 covers 16 residues. The V gene end was trimmed by 3 bases and the J gene end by 3 bases; junction bases not matched to a gene: 10. CDR3 nucleotides: TGTGCCAGCAGTTTCTCTATCCGGGACAGAGACACTGAAGCTTTCTTT. This codes for CASSFSIRDRDTEAFF.

V and J are TRBV2 and TRBJ1-2; TRBD1 matches at 9 bases. Looked up from germline, CDR1 is SNHLY and CDR2 is FYNNEI. The J segment lost 4 bases and the V segment lost 7 bases, leaving 7 bases of the junction unmatched. The CDR3 covers 14 residues. CDR3 protein: CASIGHRGLYGYTF. The CDR3 region has the DNA TGTGCCAGCATCGGTCACAGGGGGCTCTATGGCTACACCTTC.

The chain joins TRBV9 to TRBJ2-7; tentatively, D is TRBD1 (6 bases). The CDR3 loop spans 13 amino acids. The V gene's germline CDR1 is SGDLS and CDR2 YYNGEE. Trimming removed 4 bases at V and 6 bases at J, with 14 bases between. For the CDR3, the DNA is TGTGCCAGCAGCTATCAGGTGGGGGCCGAGCAGTACTTC. Amino acid sequence: CASSYQVGAEQYF. The complete variable domain, with remaining parts taken from reference TRBV9 and TRBJ2-7, reads DSGVTQTPKHLITATGQRVTLRCSPRSGDLSVYWYQQSLDQGLQFLIQYYNGEERAKGNILERFSAQQFPDLHSELNLSSLELGDSALYFCASSYQVGAEQYFGPGTRLTVT.

The chain carries TRBV6-6 and TRBJ1-4; possibly TRBD1 for D (5 bases). V lost 6 bases, J lost 8 bases, and 16 bases lay in between. This CDR3 has 14 residues. Germline CDR1 reads MNHNY; CDR2 reads SVGAGI (reference sequence). DNA for the CDR3: TGTGCCAGCAGCTACGGTCGGGGGTTCGAAAAACTGTTTTTT. This translates into CASSYGRGFEKLFF.

J is TRBJ1-1 and V is TRBV30; 7 bases match TRBD1. Germline V gene lookup returns CDR1 GTSNPN and CDR2 SVGIG (reference sequence). The CDR3 length is 16 residues. Trimming took 0 bases from V and 1 from J; bases not matched to a gene: 8. The CDR3 loop is CAWSVDRVRGNTEAFF. CDR3 in DNA: TGTGCCTGGAGTGTAGACAGGGTACGGGGGAACACTGAAGCTTTCTTT.

This clone was picked up a small number of times. V is TRBV6-5 and J is TRBJ1-2, with 11 bases lining up with TRBD1. V was clipped by 6 bases and J by 8 bases; unmatched bases: 11. The V gene's germline CDR1 is MNHEY and CDR2 SVGAGI. CDR3 length equals 15 residues. This CDR3 reads CASRDRDRGMKGYTF. DNA of the CDR3: TGTGCCAGCAGAGACCGGGACAGGGGGATGAAGGGCTACACCTTC.

The CDR3 DNA reads as TGTGCCAGCCAACATGGGACAGGGTACTATGGCTACACCTTC. It codes for CASQHGTGYYGYTF. The chain joins TRBV7-8 to TRBJ1-2; TRBD1 matches 9 bases. The CDR3 sequence is 14 residues long. V lost 8 bases to trimming and J lost 3 bases; unmatched junction nucleotides: 7. Germline CDR1 is SGHVS and CDR2 is FQNEAQ.

The CDR3 here is CASLPQGYAYEQYF. Written as DNA, the CDR3 is TGTGCCTCGCTCCCCCAGGGTTACGCATACGAGCAGTACTTC. The rearrangement joins TRBV30 to TRBJ2-7; tentative D call: TRBD1 (5 bases). Germline V gene lookup returns CDR1 GTSNPN and CDR2 SVGIG (reference sequence). This CDR3 has 14 amino acids. Trimming took off 7 bases at V and 4 bases at J, with 20 bases between the two ends.

V is TRBV19 and J is TRBJ1-2, with D possibly TRBD1 on 6 matching bases. Germline V CDR1 and CDR2: LNHDA, SQIVND (reference sequence). The length of the CDR3 is 15 residues. V lost 2 bases, J lost 8 bases, and 18 bases lay in between. This CDR3 reads CASSITVTGHRGYTF. The CDR3 DNA reads as TGTGCCAGTAGTATAACGGTGACAGGCCACAGGGGCTACACCTTC.

V and J are TRBV9 and TRBJ1-2; no clear D gene. The CDR3 is 13 residues long. The ends were cut back, 4 bases at V and 5 bases at J, with 12 bases in the middle. Germline lookup yields CDR1 SGDLS and CDR2 YYNGEE. The CDR3: CASSPPGVYGYTF. For the CDR3, the DNA is TGTGCCAGCAGCCCTCCCGGGGTATATGGCTACACCTTC.

This chain connects TRBV9 to TRBJ2-5; D perhaps matches TRBD1 (6 bases). CDR3 length: 14 amino acids. The germline V gene has CDR1 SGDLS and CDR2 YYNGEE. V lost 1 base, J lost 5 bases, and 12 bases lay in between. DNA for the CDR3: TGTGCCAGCAGCGTACAGGGGTGGGGGGAGACCCAGTACTTC. This codes for CASSVQGWGETQYF.

CDR3 sequence reads: CASSKGGGGIESEQFF. CDR3 DNA sequence: TGTGCCAGCAGCAAAGGGGGCGGGGGGATAGAGAGTGAGCAGTTCTTC. The gene calls are TRBV21-1 and TRBJ2-1; the table's D call, TRBD2, has no DNA check behind it. TRBV21-1 is shown as a pseudogene. CDR3 length: 16 amino acids.

This clone was seen once. The junction departs from the called germline gene at one end, perhaps through a read error. The chain joins TRBV6-1 to TRBJ1-2, with D maybe TRBD1 (5 bases). CDR3 length: 12 amino acids. The germline V gene encodes CDR1 MNHNS and CDR2 SASEGT. The CDR3 here is CATKDKLGQGNF. The CDR3 coding sequence is TGTGCCACAAAGGACAAGTTAGGTCAGGGAAACTTC.

The chain carries TRBV11-2 and TRBJ1-1, with no clear D. Germline V lookup: CDR1 SGHAT, CDR2 FQNNGV. This CDR3 has 14 amino acids. Trimming took off 0 bases at V and 7 bases at J, with 12 bases between the two ends. CDR3 DNA sequence: TGTGCCAGCAGCTTAGAGGTCAACTTTCTTGAAGCTTTCTTT. Translating it yields CASSLEVNFLEAFF.

This sequence joins TRBV6-6 and TRBJ2-7; perhaps TRBD2 as D (5 bases). Germline V gene data show CDR1 as MNHNY and CDR2 as SVGAGI (reference sequence). Trimming took off 7 bases at V and 1 base at J, with 14 bases between the two ends. This CDR3 has 14 amino acids. In DNA form, the CDR3 reads TGTGCCAGCAACTACGGAGGAACTTCCTACGAGCAGTACTTC. It is translated as CASNYGGTSYEQYF.

The chain is built from TRBV18 and TRBJ2-1, with TRBD2 identical over 8 bases. V was pared by 6 bases and J by 1 base, with 2 bases of the junction left unmatched. CDR1 and CDR2 (germline): KGHSH, LQKENI. The CDR3 is made up of 14 amino acids. CDR3 sequence (DNA): TGTGCCAGCTCGCGCGGGGGGTCCTACAATGAGCAGTTCTTC. Its translation is CASSRGGSYNEQFF.

The chain combines TRBV7-8 with TRBJ1-4; maybe TRBD1 (5 bases). The germline V gene has CDR1 SGHVS and CDR2 FQNEAQ. V lost 2 bases and J lost 8, with 24 bases in between. This CDR3 has 18 amino acids. The CDR3 loop reads CASSLRAGLGFRGEKLFF. CDR3 DNA: TGTGCCAGCAGCTTACGGGCAGGGTTAGGGTTTCGTGGAGAAAAACTGTTTTTT.

V is TRBV11-3 and J is TRBJ1-3, with a possible D match to TRBD1 (5 bases). The germline V gene has CDR1 SGHNT and CDR2 YENEEA. The CDR3 is 19 residues long. The V end lost 8 bases, the J end lost 4 bases, and 30 bases lay between the germline ends. CDR3 nucleotides: TGTGCCAGCCCTCTCTTGGGACTTATTGAGACCCGAGGCGGAAACACCATATATTTT. Translation gives CASPLLGLIETRGGNTIYF. The full variable domain, completed using reference TRBV11-3 and TRBJ1-3, is EAGVVQSPRYKIIEKKQPVAFWCNPISGHNTLYWYLQNLGQGPELLIRYENEEAVDDSQLPKDRFSAERLKGVDSTLKIQPAELGDSAVYLCASPLLGLIETRGGNTIYFGEGSWLTVV.

The count of this clone is one. The genes are TRBV15 and TRBJ1-3; D gene unclear. The CDR3 is 12 residues long. V was pared by 8 bases and J by 1 base, with 6 bases between. CDR1 and CDR2 from the germline V gene are LNHNV and YYDKDF (reference sequence). CDR3 amino acids: CATRESGNTIYF. DNA for the CDR3: TGTGCCACCCGCGAATCTGGAAACACCATATATTTT.

The chain has TRBV29-1 and TRBJ2-7; D uncertain. CDR1 is SQVTM, CDR2 ANQGSEA, per germline. This CDR3 has 13 amino acids. Between the trimmed V and J ends, which lost 5 bases and 7 bases, there was a span of 18 bases. The CDR3 region is CSVFSTGSREQYF. CDR3 coding DNA: TGCAGCGTTTTTAGCACCGGTTCGCGTGAGCAGTACTTC.